Below are 24 T cell receptor beta chains sequenced from a single sample in a study of blood T cell repertoires in COVID-19. Generated by immunoSEQ multiplex PCR, the TCRdb table keeps only in-frame clones and is missing some. Of fewer than 85,000 clones detected, roughly 83% appear once; the ten largest clones hold over 5%. The sample consisted of peripheral blood. The origin of the receptors is a woman aged 60-75 years with acute or convalescent COVID-19.

This CDR3 reads CASSSVENPANNYGYTF. Written as DNA, the CDR3 is TGTGCCAGCAGCTCCGTGGAGAACCCAGCGAATAACTATGGCTACACCTTC. The chain employs TRBV13 and TRBJ1-2; D unresolved. Trimming pared 4 bases from V and 1 base from J, leaving 19 bases between. Germline CDR1 and CDR2: PRHDT and FYEKMQ (reference sequence). This CDR3 contains 17 residues. The full variable domain, its missing parts supplied by reference TRBV13 and TRBJ1-2, is AAGVIQSPRHLIKEKRETATLKCYPIPRHDTVYWYQQGPGQDPQFLISFYEKMQSDKGSIPDRFSAQQFSDYHSELNMSSLELGDSALYFCASSSVENPANNYGYTFGSGTRLTVV.

V gene TRBV12-5 combines with J gene TRBJ1-4, with 8 bases matching TRBD1. The trim removed 4 bases at V and 6 bases at J, leaving 10 bases unmatched. The CDR3 spans 16 residues. Germline V gene data show CDR1 as LGHNT and CDR2 as FRNRAP. Written as DNA, the CDR3 is TGTGCTAGTGGTTGGGTCTTGGACAGGGCTGATGAAAAACTGTTTTTT. As protein: CASGWVLDRADEKLFF.

The CDR3: CASSPRQVDTEAFF. The CDR3 DNA is TGTGCCAGCTCCCCAAGACAGGTGGACACTGAAGCTTTCTTT. This rearrangement joins TRBV18 to TRBJ1-1; D may be TRBD1 (6 bases). Germline values: CDR1 KGHSH, CDR2 LQKENI. V shed 6 bases and J shed 3 bases, with 14 bases lying between them. The CDR3 totals 14 residues.

The chain employs TRBV27 and TRBJ1-2; D not certain. The CDR3 spans 11 residues. Germline V lookup: CDR1 MNHEY, CDR2 SMNVEV (reference sequence). The V end lost 3 bases, the J end lost 10 bases, and 9 bases lay between the germline ends. The CDR3: CASSFNGNYTF. Written as DNA, the CDR3 is TGTGCCAGCAGTTTCAACGGGAACTACACCTTC.

J is TRBJ1-5 and V is TRBV30, with a tentative D call TRBD1 (5 bases). Germline values: CDR1 GTSNPN, CDR2 SVGIG (reference sequence). The CDR3 has 14 amino acids. Trimming took off 5 bases at V and 0 bases at J, with 11 bases between the two ends. The CDR3 coding sequence is TGTGCCTGGGGGGCTGAATATAGCAATCAGCCCCAGCATTTT. Residues: CAWGAEYSNQPQHF.

The rearrangement links TRBV5-1 to TRBJ1-3; tentative D call: TRBD1 (5 bases). Germline CDR1 SGHRS, CDR2 YFSETQ. Trimming cost V 0 bases and J 7 bases, with 17 bases left between them. This CDR3 is built from 16 residues. CDR3 residues: CASSLDGQGWGNTIYF. The CDR3 DNA sequence: TGCGCCAGCAGCTTGGATGGGCAGGGATGGGGCAACACCATATATTTT.

This chain uses TRBV24-1 with TRBJ1-2, with D maybe TRBD1 (5 bases). CDR3 length: 19 residues. The germline gives CDR1 KGHDR, CDR2 SFDVKD. V was pared by 0 bases and J by 3 bases, with 22 bases between. The CDR3 coding sequence is TGTGCCACCAGTGATTTGCAAATCTTATCCAGGGAGGGCGACTATGGCTACACCTTC. Encoded protein: CATSDLQILSREGDYGYTF.

V and J are TRBV28 and TRBJ1-1, with D possibly TRBD1 on 5 matching bases. The CDR3 is 15 amino acids. V was cut by 7 bases and J by 2 bases, with 17 bases left in between. The germline V gene has CDR1 MDHEN and CDR2 SYDVKM. The CDR3 nucleotides read TGTGCCAGCACCCTGGGCGGGACGGGTAACACTGAAGCTTTCTTT. Its translation is CASTLGGTGNTEAFF.

The chain joins TRBV13 to TRBJ2-1; D is unclear. CDR3 length: 14 residues. Germline V gene sequence: CDR1 PRHDT, CDR2 FYEKMQ (reference sequence). V lost 4 bases and J 7 bases, leaving 14 bases between the germline ends. CDR3 amino acids: CASSWALGANEQFF. DNA for the CDR3: TGTGCCAGCAGCTGGGCCCTCGGTGCAAATGAGCAGTTCTTC.

CDR3 in DNA: TGTGCCAGCACGAACGACAGGGTTCGCGGCTACACCTTC. This translates into CASTNDRVRGYTF. The V and J genes are TRBV6-6 and TRBJ1-2; 7 nucleotides line up with TRBD1. This CDR3 is built from 13 residues. Trimming took 7 bases from V and 8 from J; bases not matched to a gene: 10. Germline CDR1 is MNHNY and CDR2 is SVGAGI (reference sequence).

The rearrangement joins TRBV15 to TRBJ1-2; 8 bases line up with TRBD1. Trimming at V came to 1 base and at J to 11 bases, leaving 6 bases not matched to a gene. The CDR3 extends over 13 amino acids. In germline, CDR1 is LNHNV, CDR2 YYDKDF (reference sequence). CDR3 nucleotide sequence: TGTGCCACCAGCAGAGCGGACAGGGCGGGTTACACCTTC. Its translation is CATSRADRAGYTF.

The chain recombines TRBV29-1 with TRBJ2-2; D might be TRBD1 (6 bases). This CDR3 is built from 14 residues. The ends were cut back, 4 bases at V and 3 bases at J, with 12 bases in the middle. Germline V gene sequence: CDR1 SQVTM, CDR2 ANQGSEA. CDR3: CSVGPGVDTGELFF. The CDR3 bases are TGCAGCGTTGGCCCAGGGGTGGACACCGGGGAGCTGTTTTTT.

J is TRBJ1-3 and V is TRBV5-1; a possible D gene is TRBD1 (5 bases). From germline, CDR1 is SGHRS and CDR2 YFSETQ. V shed 1 base and J shed 0 bases, with 17 bases lying between them. The CDR3 extends over 18 amino acids. CDR3 DNA sequence: TGCGCCAGCAGCTTGACTGGGGACTCCAGTCTCTCTGGAAACACCATATATTTT. This codes for CASSLTGDSSLSGNTIYF.

V gene TRBV18 combines with J gene TRBJ1-1; TRBD1 might be the D (5 bases). The CDR3 is 14 amino acids. Between the trimmed V and J ends, which lost 4 bases and 4 bases, there was a span of 13 bases. Germline assignment: CDR1 KGHSH and CDR2 LQKENI. CDR3 in amino acids: CASSLDKRGTEAFF. The CDR3 nucleotides are TGTGCCAGCTCACTAGATAAAAGGGGCACTGAAGCTTTCTTT.

The chain joins TRBV18 to TRBJ1-1; the match to TRBD1 covers 7 bases. V was clipped by 6 bases and J by 3 bases; unmatched bases: 7. The CDR3 totals 14 residues. Germline loops: CDR1 KGHSH, CDR2 LQKENI. CDR3 coding DNA: TGTGCCAGCTCGTACAGGGGCGCGGACACTGAAGCTTTCTTT. Its protein is CASSYRGADTEAFF.

Concerning this clone itself: The sample contains more than one DNA sequence encoding this CDR3. The rearrangement uses TRBV10-2 and TRBJ1-5, with TRBD1 matching 10 bases. Germline V lookup: CDR1 WSHSY, CDR2 SAAADI. The CDR3 sequence is 16 residues long. Trimming at V came to 6 bases and at J to 0 bases, leaving 5 bases not matched to a gene. The CDR3 DNA is TGCGCCAGCAGGGGGGGGACAGGGGATAGCAATCAGCCCCAGCATTTT. It codes for CASRGGTGDSNQPQHF.

The DNA of the CDR3 is TGTGCCAGTAGACGGGGGGGCAATCAGCCCCAGCATTTT. Translating gives CASRRGGNQPQHF. This chain links TRBV19 with TRBJ1-5; D possibly corresponds to TRBD1 (5 bases). Germline values: CDR1 LNHDA, CDR2 SQIVND (reference sequence). The V end was cut by 6 bases, the J end by 2 bases, with 8 bases between. This CDR3 is 13 amino acids long.

This rearrangement joins TRBV19 to TRBJ1-1; D is unresolved. The V end lost 0 bases, the J end lost 7 bases, and 6 bases lay between the germline ends. This CDR3 has 12 amino acids. The V gene's germline CDR1 is LNHDA and CDR2 SQIVND (reference sequence). CDR3 nucleotides: TGTGCCAGTAGTATAGATCCGGGTGAAGCTTTCTTT. Protein product: CASSIDPGEAFF.

This clone was picked up a small number of times. V is TRBV6-5 and J is TRBJ2-7; D may be TRBD2 (5 bases). The CDR3 contains 14 residues. CDR1 MNHEY and CDR2 SVGAGI come from the germline V gene. V lost 6 bases to trimming and J lost 3 bases, with 15 bases between them. As DNA, the CDR3 is TGTGCCAGCAGGGGCGGGCAGACAAACTACGAGCAGTACTTC. Residues: CASRGGQTNYEQYF.

This chain connects TRBV19 to TRBJ1-5; D possibly corresponds to TRBD1 (6 bases). With 4 bases removed from V and 5 bases from J, the gap between germline ends came to 18 bases. CDR3 length: 16 amino acids. The germline V gene encodes CDR1 LNHDA and CDR2 SQIVND (reference sequence). The CDR3 loop reads CASSTDPPGADQPQHF. The CDR3 nucleotides read TGTGCCAGTAGTACCGACCCCCCAGGGGCCGATCAGCCCCAGCATTTT.

The genes are TRBV21-1 and TRBJ1-4. TRBV21-1 is shown as a pseudogene. The CDR3 runs to 12 residues. The CDR3 here is CASSKAREHEFF. The DNA for the CDR3 is TGTGCCAGCAGCAAAGCGCGGGAACACGAGTTTTTT.

The chain combines TRBV5-6 with TRBJ1-5, with no clear D. The CDR3 covers 15 residues. V was pared by 3 bases and J by 7 bases, with 17 bases between. Germline V gives CDR1 SGHDT, CDR2 YYEEEE. CDR3 amino acids: CASSSGPKEGQPQHF. CDR3 in DNA: TGTGCCAGCAGCTCTGGACCAAAGGAGGGCCAGCCCCAGCATTTT.

J is TRBJ2-5 and V is TRBV5-1, with D unresolved. Germline assignment: CDR1 SGHRS and CDR2 YFSETQ. The CDR3 is made up of 11 amino acids. V dropped 4 bases and J dropped 2 bases, with 3 bases sitting between them. DNA for the CDR3: TGCGCCAGCAGCCTACAAGAGACCCAGTACTTC. It encodes CASSLQETQYF.

The V and J genes are TRBV5-1 and TRBJ1-4, with 7 nucleotides matching TRBD1. This CDR3 is 14 amino acids long. Germline-derived CDR1 and CDR2 are SGHRS and YFSETQ. Germline trimming cut 4 bases from V and 8 bases from J; bases unmatched to any gene: 8. The CDR3 spells CASSLGTEGEKLFF. The CDR3 bases are TGCGCCAGCAGCCTTGGGACAGAGGGGGAAAAACTGTTTTTT.